These T cell receptor beta chains were read from a single sample in a study of PD-L1 blockade in urothelial cancer. Libraries were prepared by immunoSEQ multiplex PCR; TCRdb keeps only in-frame clonotypes and omits some of them. The table includes about 81,000 clones, more than 85% detected once. Here the sequenced sample was PBMCs, taken around atezolizumab (anti-PD-L1) treatment. These receptors were taken from a man aged 60 to 69 with urothelial cancer. CDR3s leave out the opening cysteine and the closing phenylalanine or tryptophan. The D gene is left open where the match is weak. Rows may omit the clone size; those that give it use once, few, many or a size class.

V,D,length,size,J,CDR3
TRBV27,TRBD1,18,-,TRBJ1-5,ASSAYYGTGESYSNQPQH
TRBV27,-,11,-,TRBJ1-1,ASSPAGNTEAF
TRBV5-1,-,12,-,TRBJ2-7,ASHDHSHSYEQY
TRBV11-2,-,15,once,TRBJ1-1,ASSSGRGSSANTEAF
TRBV7-3,TRBD2,14,-,TRBJ2-5,ASSSLSGGGVETQY
TRBV4-1,-,13,-,TRBJ2-7,ASSLNDRTSDEQY
TRBV19,TRBD2,13,-,TRBJ2-5,ASSRRGGVKETQY
TRBV14,-,10,-,TRBJ1-1,ASSQFPGRAF
TRBV30,-,9,-,TRBJ1-2,AWSPGYGYT
TRBV30,-,13,-,TRBJ1-2,AWSNLNIANYGYT
TRBV19,TRBD1,13,-,TRBJ1-2,ASKTLTTGFGGYT
TRBV27,TRBD1,12,many,TRBJ1-2,ASSQTGTVYGYT
TRBV10-3,-,13,-,TRBJ1-1,AISESVQGNTEAF
TRBV5-1,-,13,-,TRBJ1-6,ASSLDSGRLGTLH
TRBV29-1,TRBD2,12,-,TRBJ2-3,SVEGGSGRDTQY
TRBV14,-,12,-,TRBJ2-5,ASSQERGLETQY
TRBV29-1,TRBD2,14,-,TRBJ2-5,SVEGGLAGARETQY